This T cell receptor beta chain is drawn from a study of blood T cell repertoires in COVID-19. This table comes from immunoSEQ multiplex PCR, and its TCRdb copy is limited to in-frame clones, with some not included. This table holds approximately 200,000 clones, just under 90% found once. The CDR3 spans 14 residues. The V gene's germline CDR1 is LGHDT and CDR2 YNNKEL (reference sequence). Trimming took off 1 base at V and 7 bases at J, with 11 bases between the two ends. This clone was recorded once. This TCR derives from a man aged 55 to 70 who had recovered from COVID-19. The sample was peripheral blood. The chain links TRBV3-1 (or the pseudogene TRBV3-2) to TRBJ1-5; the D is unclear. The DNA of the CDR3 is TGTGCCAGCAGCCAAGTAAGTACGGGGCAGCCCCAGCATTTT. Translation gives CASSQVSTGQPQHF.